This TCR beta chain was retrieved from a study of identical twins. TCRdb re-called the 5' RACE reads through MiXCR, storing one row per CDR3 protein. This table has about 660,000 distinct CDR3 sequences, 8.6% appearing once. The length of the CDR3 is 18 residues. Trimming took 3 bases from V and 5 from J; bases not matched to a gene: 18. The germline CDR1 and CDR2 sequences are DFQATT and SNEGSKA (reference sequence). These same data were also listed under a study on yellow fever vaccine responses in identical twins.

What was sequenced was PBMCs. The sequence came from a woman aged 18-29 years in good health. The gene calls are TRBV20-1 and TRBJ2-7, with 11 positions matching TRBD2. The CDR3 DNA sequence: TGCAGTGCTAGCGATACTAGCGGGAGTATCTACTTTGAGGACGAGCAGTACTTC. Translation gives CSASDTSGSIYFEDEQYF.